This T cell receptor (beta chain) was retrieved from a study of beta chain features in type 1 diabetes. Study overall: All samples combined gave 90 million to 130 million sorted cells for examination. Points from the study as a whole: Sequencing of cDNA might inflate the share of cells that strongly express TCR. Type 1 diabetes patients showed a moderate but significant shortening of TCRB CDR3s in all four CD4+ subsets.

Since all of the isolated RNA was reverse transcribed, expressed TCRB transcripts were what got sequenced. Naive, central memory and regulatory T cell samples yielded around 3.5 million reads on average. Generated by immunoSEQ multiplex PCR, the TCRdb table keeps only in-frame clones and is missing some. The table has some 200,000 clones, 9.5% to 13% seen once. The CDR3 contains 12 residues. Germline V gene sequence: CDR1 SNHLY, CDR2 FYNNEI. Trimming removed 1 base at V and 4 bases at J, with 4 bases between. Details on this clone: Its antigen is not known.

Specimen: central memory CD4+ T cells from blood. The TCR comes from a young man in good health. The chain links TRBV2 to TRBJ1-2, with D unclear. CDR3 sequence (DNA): TGTGCCAGCAGTGAAGGTTCCTATGGCTACACCTTC. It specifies CASSEGSYGYTF.